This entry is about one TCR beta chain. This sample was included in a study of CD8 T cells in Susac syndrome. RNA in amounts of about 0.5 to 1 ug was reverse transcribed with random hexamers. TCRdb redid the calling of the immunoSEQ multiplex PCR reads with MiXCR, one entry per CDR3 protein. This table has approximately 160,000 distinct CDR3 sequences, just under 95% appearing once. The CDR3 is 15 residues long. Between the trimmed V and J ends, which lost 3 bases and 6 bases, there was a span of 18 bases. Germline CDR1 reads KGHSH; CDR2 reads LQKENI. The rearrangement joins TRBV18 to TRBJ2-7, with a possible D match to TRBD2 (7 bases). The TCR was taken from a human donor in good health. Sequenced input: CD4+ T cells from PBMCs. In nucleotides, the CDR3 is TGTGCCAGCTCACCGGCGGGGGCCACCTCGGGCGAGCAGTACTTC. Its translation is CASSPAGATSGEQYF.